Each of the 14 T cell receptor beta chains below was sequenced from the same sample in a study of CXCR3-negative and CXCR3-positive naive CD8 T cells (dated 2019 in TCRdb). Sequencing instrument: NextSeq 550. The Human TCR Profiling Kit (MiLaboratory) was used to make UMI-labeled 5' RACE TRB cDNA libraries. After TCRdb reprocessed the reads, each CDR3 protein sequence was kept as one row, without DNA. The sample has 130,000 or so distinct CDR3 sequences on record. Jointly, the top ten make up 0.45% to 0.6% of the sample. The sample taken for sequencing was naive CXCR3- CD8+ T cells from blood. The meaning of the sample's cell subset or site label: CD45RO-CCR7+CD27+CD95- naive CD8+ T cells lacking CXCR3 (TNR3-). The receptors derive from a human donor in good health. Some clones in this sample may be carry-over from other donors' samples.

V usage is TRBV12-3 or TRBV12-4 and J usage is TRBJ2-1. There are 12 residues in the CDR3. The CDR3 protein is CASSFLGYEQFF.

This chain's CDR3 is CASSQLGSSVGRDTGELFF. The chain couples TRBV4-3 to TRBJ2-2. Looked up from germline, CDR1 is LGHNA and CDR2 is YSLEER. This CDR3 spans 19 amino acids.

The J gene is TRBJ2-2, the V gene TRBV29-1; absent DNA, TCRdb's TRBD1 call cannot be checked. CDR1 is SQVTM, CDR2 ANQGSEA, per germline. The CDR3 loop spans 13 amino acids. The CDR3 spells CSVKGAGTGELFF.

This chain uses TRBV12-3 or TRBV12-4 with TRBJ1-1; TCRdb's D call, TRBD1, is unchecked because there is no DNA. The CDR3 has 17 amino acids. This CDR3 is CASSSHLTGGKNTEAFF.

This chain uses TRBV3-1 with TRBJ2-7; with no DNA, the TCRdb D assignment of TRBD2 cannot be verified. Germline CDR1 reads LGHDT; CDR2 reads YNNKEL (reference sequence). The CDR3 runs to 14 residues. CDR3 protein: CASSQEGLVYEQYF.

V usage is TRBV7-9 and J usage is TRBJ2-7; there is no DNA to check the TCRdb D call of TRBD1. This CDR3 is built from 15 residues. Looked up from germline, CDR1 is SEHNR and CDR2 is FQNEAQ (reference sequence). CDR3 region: CASSSGTPNLYEQYF.

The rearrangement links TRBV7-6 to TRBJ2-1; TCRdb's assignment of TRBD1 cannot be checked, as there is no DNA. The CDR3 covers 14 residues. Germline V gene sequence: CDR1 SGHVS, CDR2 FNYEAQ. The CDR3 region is CASSFGTGVNEQFF.

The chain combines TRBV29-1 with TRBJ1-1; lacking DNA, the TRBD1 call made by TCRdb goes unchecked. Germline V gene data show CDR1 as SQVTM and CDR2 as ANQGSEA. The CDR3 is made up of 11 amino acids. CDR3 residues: CSVPFRGFAFF.

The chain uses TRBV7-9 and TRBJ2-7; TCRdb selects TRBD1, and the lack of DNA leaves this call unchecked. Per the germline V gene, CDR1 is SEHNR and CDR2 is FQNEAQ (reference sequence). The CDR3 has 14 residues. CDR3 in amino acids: CASSSRDKTSEQYF.

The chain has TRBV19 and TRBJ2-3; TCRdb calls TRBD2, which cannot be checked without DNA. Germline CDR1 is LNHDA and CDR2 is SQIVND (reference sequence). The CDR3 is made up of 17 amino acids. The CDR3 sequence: CASSPREAGGPGDTQYF.

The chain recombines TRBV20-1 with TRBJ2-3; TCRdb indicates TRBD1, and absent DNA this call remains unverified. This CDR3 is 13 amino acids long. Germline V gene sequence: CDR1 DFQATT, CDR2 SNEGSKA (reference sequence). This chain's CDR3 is CSVRRGEADTQYF.

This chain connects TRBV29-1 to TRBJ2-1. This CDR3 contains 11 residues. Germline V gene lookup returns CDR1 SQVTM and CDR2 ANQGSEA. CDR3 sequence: CSVYGDNEQFF.

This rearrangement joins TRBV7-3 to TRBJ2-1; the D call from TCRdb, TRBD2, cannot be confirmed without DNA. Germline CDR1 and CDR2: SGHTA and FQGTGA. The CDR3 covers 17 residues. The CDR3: CASSSGLAGVSRGEQFF.

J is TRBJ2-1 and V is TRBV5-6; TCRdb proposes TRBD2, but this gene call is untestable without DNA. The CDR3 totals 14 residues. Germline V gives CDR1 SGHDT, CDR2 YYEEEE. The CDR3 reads CASSFKAGPETQYF.